Below, 26 T cell receptor beta chains from the same sample are listed, as sequenced in a study of identical twins. TCRdb analysed the 5' RACE reads with MiXCR anew, one entry per CDR3 protein. The sample includes about 570,000 distinct CDR3 sequences, over 8.5% of them seen just once. A further study also used this sample, focusing on yellow fever vaccine responses in identical twins.

Sequencing was done on a sample of PBMCs. The receptors originated from a woman younger than 35 in good health.

This clonotype showed up many times. The chain combines TRBV18 with TRBJ2-2; D might be TRBD1 (5 bases). Germline V gives CDR1 KGHSH, CDR2 LQKENI. The CDR3 sequence is 12 residues long. Trimming shortened V by 5 bases and J by 6 bases, and 7 bases separated the two germline ends. The CDR3 region is CASSETAGELFF. DNA of the CDR3: TGTGCCAGCTCAGAGACAGCCGGGGAGCTGTTTTTT.

The chain employs TRBV29-1 and TRBJ2-7; D possibly corresponds to TRBD1 (6 bases). Per the germline V gene, CDR1 is SQVTM and CDR2 is ANQGSEA. The germline V and J ends were trimmed by 7 bases and 2 bases, with 15 bases remaining between them. This CDR3 comprises 13 residues. Written as DNA, the CDR3 is TGCAGCGGCTGGGACACCTTTGCCTACGAGCAGTACTTC. Translating gives CSGWDTFAYEQYF.

This clonotype was observed a few times. The V and J genes are TRBV2 and TRBJ1-2, with 7 nucleotides matching TRBD1. The trim removed 7 bases at V and 2 bases at J, leaving 13 bases unmatched. The CDR3 runs 16 residues. From germline, CDR1 is SNHLY and CDR2 FYNNEI. This CDR3 reads CASIVMPGQTNYGYTF. The CDR3 nucleotides read TGTGCCAGCATTGTGATGCCGGGACAGACGAACTATGGCTACACCTTC.

The J gene is TRBJ2-3, the V gene TRBV19; D is unresolved. CDR3 size: 13 residues. Germline CDR1 is LNHDA and CDR2 is SQIVND (reference sequence). The V and J ends lost 0 bases and 9 bases respectively, with 10 bases between them. The chain's CDR3 is CASSIDKRNTQYF. In nucleotides, the CDR3 is TGTGCCAGTAGTATAGATAAGAGGAACACGCAGTATTTT.

This clonotype was seen many times. The chain employs TRBV5-6 and TRBJ2-2, with TRBD2 identical over 14 bases. V lost 4 bases, J lost 2 bases, and 4 bases stayed unmatched. The germline V gene encodes CDR1 SGHDT and CDR2 YYEEEE. This CDR3 region has 17 residues. Here the CDR3 DNA reads TGTGCCAGCAGCGACGGGACTAGCGGGAGTAACACCGGGGAGCTGTTTTTT. Its protein is CASSDGTSGSNTGELFF.

In this sample, this clonotype turned up many times. This chain links TRBV20-1 with TRBJ2-7; D remains ambiguous. Trimming took 0 bases from V and 0 from J, leaving 6 bases between them. Per the germline V gene, CDR1 is DFQATT and CDR2 is SNEGSKA (reference sequence). The CDR3 spans 13 residues. The chain's CDR3 is CSAREPGSYEQYF. CDR3 in DNA: TGCAGTGCTAGAGAACCAGGCTCCTACGAGCAGTACTTC.

The chain uses TRBV6-1 and TRBJ1-1, with D maybe TRBD1 (5 bases). Trimming stripped 6 bases from V and 0 bases from J, with 17 bases between. The germline V gene encodes CDR1 MNHNS and CDR2 SASEGT. The CDR3 runs 16 residues. DNA of the CDR3: TGTGCCAGCAGCACGAGGGACTCAAGGGTGAACACTGAAGCTTTCTTT. Its protein product is CASSTRDSRVNTEAFF.

This clonotype showed up just a few times. V and J are TRBV10-3 and TRBJ2-5, with TRBD1 matching over 10 bases. CDR3 length: 19 amino acids. Trimming took 2 bases from V and 1 from J; bases not matched to a gene: 13. Per germline, CDR1 ENHRY and CDR2 SYGVKD. The CDR3 region has the DNA TGTGCCATCAGTGAGCCGGGCGGGACAGGGGATTTTGGCCAAGAGACCCAGTACTTC. As protein: CAISEPGGTGDFGQETQYF.

This clonotype was picked up many times. The J gene is TRBJ2-7, the V gene TRBV7-6; 9 bases are shared with TRBD2. The ends lost 0 bases at V and 3 bases at J; junction bases unmatched: 6. Per the germline V gene, CDR1 is SGHVS and CDR2 is FNYEAQ. This CDR3 is built from 16 residues. The chain's CDR3 is CASSLAASGTIYEQYF. As DNA, the CDR3 is TGTGCCAGCAGCTTAGCTGCTAGCGGGACCATCTACGAGCAGTACTTC.

This clonotype came up a few times. V usage is TRBV25-1 and J usage is TRBJ2-4; no firm D call. CDR1 is MGHDK, CDR2 SYGVNS, per germline. This CDR3 contains 18 residues. Trimming shortened V by 0 bases and J by 0 bases, and 15 bases separated the two germline ends. The CDR3 reads CASSEYSRTDIAKNIQYF. Here the CDR3 DNA reads TGTGCCAGCAGTGAATATTCTCGGACCGATATAGCCAAAAACATTCAGTACTTC.

Points on this clonotype: A single base is all that separates this from a far larger clone, so a read error is likely. The J gene is TRBJ2-3, the V gene TRBV7-2, with 7 positions matching TRBD1. The CDR3 runs 14 residues. Germline V gene data show CDR1 as SGHTA and CDR2 as FQGNSA. The CDR3 sequence: CAISLRTGTDTQYF. Written as DNA, the CDR3 is TGTGCCATCAGCTTACGGACAGGAACAGATACGCAGTATTTT.

The chain joins TRBV30 to TRBJ1-5; D unresolved. There are 13 residues in the CDR3. V was shortened by 0 bases and J by 1 base, with 4 bases between the two germline ends. Germline assignment: CDR1 GTSNPN and CDR2 SVGIG (reference sequence). CDR3 residues: CAWSVFSNQPQHF. The CDR3 DNA reads TGTGCCTGGAGTGTCTTCAGCAATCAGCCCCAGCATTTT. Full variable domain (outside the CDR3, taken from reference TRBV30 and TRBJ1-5): SQTIHQWPATLVQPVGSPLSLECTVEGTSNPNLYWYRQAAGRGLQLLFYSVGIGQISSEVPQNLSASRPQDRQFILSSKKLLLSDSGFYLCAWSVFSNQPQHFGDGTRLSIL.

The chain joins TRBV4-3 to TRBJ2-1, with 7 bases that match TRBD2. The CDR3 totals 16 residues. Germline loops: CDR1 LGHNA, CDR2 YSLEER. After removal of 0 bases from V and 15 bases from J, the junction contained 17 bases not matched to a gene. The CDR3: CASSQDTSALLAQRFF. The CDR3 bases are TGCGCCAGCAGCCAAGACACTAGCGCCCTTTTGGCTCAGAGGTTCTTC.

This chain uses TRBV6-2 or TRBV6-3 with TRBJ2-2, with TRBD2 identical over 11 bases. V lost 4 bases and J lost 0; bases outside the gene matches: 7. CDR1 and CDR2 (germline): MNHEY, SVGEGT. CDR3 length equals 18 residues. The chain's CDR3 is CASSSTSGGTPNTGELFF. The CDR3 coding sequence is TGTGCCAGCAGTTCTACTAGCGGGGGAACTCCGAACACCGGGGAGCTGTTTTTT.

This clonotype came up many times. The DNA for the CDR3 is TGCAGTGCTCCCCAGGGAGGGGAGACCCAGTACTTC. The encoded protein is CSAPQGGETQYF. The chain carries TRBV20-1 and TRBJ2-5; TRBD2 matches at 7 bases. With V trimmed by 5 bases and J by 5 bases, 5 bases remained unmatched. Germline loops: CDR1 DFQATT, CDR2 SNEGSKA (reference sequence). The CDR3 covers 12 residues.

The V gene is TRBV20-1, the J gene TRBJ2-1; 7 bases align to TRBD2. Germline CDR1 reads DFQATT; CDR2 reads SNEGSKA (reference sequence). The CDR3 is made up of 15 amino acids. V lost 5 bases, J lost 0 bases, and 7 bases stayed unmatched. CDR3 nucleotides: TGCAGTGCTCGATTGGGGGGGAGCTCCTACAATGAGCAGTTCTTC. It codes for CSARLGGSSYNEQFF.

The rearrangement uses TRBV2 and TRBJ1-1; D is uncertain. CDR1 is SNHLY, CDR2 FYNNEI, per germline. Trimming removed 2 bases from V and 3 bases from J, with 10 bases in between. The CDR3 contains 14 residues. The CDR3 loop is CASSELGYDTEAFF. The DNA for the CDR3 is TGTGCCAGCAGTGAATTGGGTTACGACACTGAAGCTTTCTTT.

This clonotype was seen repeatedly, ten times or more. The chain couples TRBV4-1 to TRBJ2-4, with a weak D call TRBD2 (5 bases). This CDR3 region has 15 residues. Between the trimmed V and J ends, which lost 0 bases and 8 bases, there was a span of 14 bases. Germline lookup yields CDR1 MGHRA and CDR2 YSYEKL. For the CDR3, the DNA is TGCGCCAGCAGCCAAGAAGGACTGCCCTACGACATTCAGTACTTC. Translating gives CASSQEGLPYDIQYF.

Only a few counts were recorded for this clonotype. The V gene is TRBV10-3, the J gene TRBJ2-1; D is perhaps TRBD1 or TRBD2 (5 bases each). Germline V gene lookup returns CDR1 ENHRY and CDR2 SYGVKD. The CDR3 has 14 amino acids. V lost 8 bases and J lost 0, with 11 bases in between. The CDR3 nucleotides read TGTGCCATCCGGGGCTCGAGCTCCTACAATGAGCAGTTCTTC. Its protein product is CAIRGSSSYNEQFF.

This clonotype has at least ten counts. The chain couples TRBV20-1 to TRBJ1-3; D gene unclear. Germline CDR1 reads DFQATT; CDR2 reads SNEGSKA (reference sequence). This CDR3 contains 14 residues. The V gene lost 2 bases and the J gene lost 0 bases, with 8 bases spanning the gap. DNA of the CDR3: TGCAGTGCTAGACAGCCGAGCTCTGGAAACACCATATATTTT. It is translated as CSARQPSSGNTIYF.

This clonotype has more than one count but fewer than ten. The chain employs TRBV6-1 and TRBJ1-1; 7 positions match TRBD1. V lost 6 bases and J lost 5; bases outside the gene matches: 9. CDR1 MNHNS and CDR2 SASEGT come from the germline V gene. CDR3 length: 14 amino acids. The CDR3 bases are TGTGCCAGCAGGGACCAGGGGGGTATGACTGAAGCTTTCTTT. Translation gives CASRDQGGMTEAFF.

The DNA of the CDR3 is TGTGCCAGCAGTTATGCCCAGGGACGCACAGATACGCAGTATTTT. Translation: CASSYAQGRTDTQYF. The chain joins TRBV12-3 or TRBV12-4 to TRBJ2-3; D may match TRBD1 or TRBD2 (5 bases each). This CDR3 has 15 amino acids. Trimming removed 4 bases from V and 1 base from J, with 12 bases in between.

The chain is built from TRBV6-1 and TRBJ2-7; D unresolved. Germline loops: CDR1 MNHNS, CDR2 SASEGT. This CDR3 is built from 14 residues. V shed 7 bases and J shed 0 bases, with 13 bases lying between them. CDR3 coding DNA: TGTGCCAGCATCCCTTGGCCCATCTCCTACGAGCAGTACTTC. Residues: CASIPWPISYEQYF.

V and J are TRBV6-1 and TRBJ2-3, with D possibly matching TRBD2 (5 bases). CDR3 length: 14 residues. The V gene's germline CDR1 is MNHNS and CDR2 SASEGT. The ends were cut back, 6 bases at V and 3 bases at J, with 13 bases in the middle. The CDR3 bases are TGTGCCAGCAGCCCTCGGAGGAGAACAGATACGCAGTATTTT. Protein sequence: CASSPRRRTDTQYF.

The genes are TRBV24-1 and TRBJ1-2, with D possibly being TRBD1 (6 bases). The germline CDR1 and CDR2 sequences are KGHDR and SFDVKD. The CDR3 is 15 residues long. V lost 2 bases and J 6 bases, leaving 15 bases between the germline ends. CDR3 protein: CATSDWDITINGYTF. DNA of the CDR3: TGTGCCACCAGTGATTGGGACATAACCATTAATGGCTACACCTTC.

The sample holds a few counts of this clonotype. The chain combines TRBV7-6 with TRBJ2-1; D might be TRBD2 (7 bases). The CDR3 runs 13 residues. Trimming cost V 5 bases and J 5 bases, with 10 bases left between them. Germline V CDR1 and CDR2: SGHVS, FNYEAQ. The CDR3 here is CASSTGTNNEQFF. The CDR3 region has the DNA TGTGCCAGCAGCACAGGGACTAACAATGAGCAGTTCTTC.